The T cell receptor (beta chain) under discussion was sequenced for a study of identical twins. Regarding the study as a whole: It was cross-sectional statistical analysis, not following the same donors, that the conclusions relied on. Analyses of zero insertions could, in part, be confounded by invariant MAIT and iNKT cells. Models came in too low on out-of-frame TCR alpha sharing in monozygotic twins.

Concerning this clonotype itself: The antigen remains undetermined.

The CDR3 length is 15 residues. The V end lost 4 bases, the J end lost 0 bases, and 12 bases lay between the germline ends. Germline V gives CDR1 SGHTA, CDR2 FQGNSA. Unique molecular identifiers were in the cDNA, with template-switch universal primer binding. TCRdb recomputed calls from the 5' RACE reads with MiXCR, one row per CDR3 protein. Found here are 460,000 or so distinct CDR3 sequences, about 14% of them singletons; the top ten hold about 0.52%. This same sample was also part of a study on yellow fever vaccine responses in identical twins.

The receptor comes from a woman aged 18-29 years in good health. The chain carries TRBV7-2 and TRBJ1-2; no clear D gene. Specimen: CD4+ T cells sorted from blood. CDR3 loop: CASSSHPTANYGYTF. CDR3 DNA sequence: TGTGCCAGCAGCTCCCACCCCACAGCTAACTATGGCTACACCTTC.